This T cell receptor beta chain derives from a study of blood T cell repertoires in COVID-19. Study in general: The samples span acute and convalescent COVID-19 from the United States, Italy and Spain. T cells, B-cell-depleted T cells, or PBMCs supplied cDNA or gDNA.

Per the original data handling: Scientists estimated how many nucleated cells there were by amplifying reference gene primers. Here immunoSEQ multiplex PCR was the method, and the copy in TCRdb shows in-frame clones only, minus some. V and J calls and clone size are those listed in that table; D and trimming were worked out from the DNA. This repertoire shows roughly 35,000 clones, 85% to 90% found once; its top ten account for 9% to 13%. V lost 10 bases and J 2 bases, leaving 12 bases between the germline ends. This CDR3 is 13 amino acids long. Germline V gives CDR1 LNHDA, CDR2 SQIVND (reference sequence).

This chain connects TRBV19 to TRBJ1-3; D is unclear. The source of this sequence is a man aged 70-80 years with acute or convalescent COVID-19. Sequenced material: peripheral blood. CDR3 sequence: CATKRQAGNTIYF. The DNA of the CDR3 is TGTGCCACCAAGAGACAAGCTGGAAACACCATATATTTT.